This TCR beta chain was sequenced during a study of breast tumors, draining lymph nodes, adjacent tissues. Trimming left V 2 bases short and J 9 bases short, with 25 bases between. The CDR3 runs 17 residues. Germline-derived CDR1 and CDR2 are SEHNR and FQNEAQ (reference sequence). TCRdb reprocessed the multiplex PCR reads via MiXCR and lists one record per CDR3 protein. The table lists more than 50,000 distinct CDR3 sequences, roughly two fifths of them singletons. Study-wide points: Compared with lymph nodes, tumors were less diverse; compared with nontumor tissue, more.

Notes on this clonotype: Its target is not known.

V is TRBV7-9 and J is TRBJ2-5; D may be TRBD2 (6 bases). The sample consisted of breast tumor tissue. This TCR was sampled from a female donor with breast cancer. Some clones in this sample may be carry-over from other donors' samples. This CDR3 is CASSLLPTLGDGTPQYF. The CDR3 DNA reads TGTGCCAGCAGCTTACTCCCCACTTTAGGGGATGGGACTCCCCAGTACTTC.